This T cell receptor beta chain was sequenced during a study of regulatory T cells in long-lasting Graves disease. On the study more broadly: Graves' disease counted as persistent after over 5 years of antithyroid drugs with positive TSH receptor antibodies. General observations from the study: Patients with persistent disease showed a bias toward TRBV28, TRBJ1-2 and TRBJ2-5.

This clonotype was detected ten times or more. Its target is not known. The time point here: persistent/refractory GD, antithyroid drugs over 5 years with positive TRAb. TCR sequences were obtained from RNA taken from PBMCs. As a group, patients came from one endocrinology department in Xi'an, China. V lost 3 bases to trimming and J lost 4 bases; unmatched junction nucleotides: 8. CDR3 length: 15 residues. Germline V gene data show CDR1 as ENHRY and CDR2 as SYGVKD. TCR beta libraries were built with iRepertoire HTBI primers and Arm-PCR of CDR3 regions. TCRdb independently ran MiXCR on the multiplex PCR reads; one entry per CDR3 protein. The table lists under 450,000 distinct CDR3 sequences, roughly a quarter of them singletons.

Specimen: peripheral blood mononuclear cells (PBMCs), collected when the disease was refractory, from a patient treated with antithyroid drugs. V is TRBV10-3 and J is TRBJ2-7, with TRBD1 identical over 8 bases. The source is a female donor with Graves disease. CDR3 sequence: CAISERGQGAYEQYF. The CDR3 coding sequence is TGTGCCATCAGTGAAAGGGGTCAGGGGGCTTACGAGCAGTACTTC.